The TCR beta chain described here comes from a study of Graves' ophthalmopathy and Graves' hyperthyroidism (dated by TCRdb to the late 2010s). Background on the whole study: Peripheral blood was collected before any treatment was given, at the time of initial diagnosis. To tell Graves' ophthalmopathy apart from Graves' hyperthyroidism, and to predict which patients would progress to ophthalmopathy, the study relied on TCR beta repertoire signatures. In total, 135 blood samples were TCR-sequenced: 40 to 45 ophthalmopathy, some 80 hyperthyroidism and some 17 hyperthyroidism-to-ophthalmopathy patients. To explore V-J signatures that distinguish ophthalmopathy from hyperthyroidism, a discovery set of about 99 patients was enrolled, made up of 40 to 45 with ophthalmopathy and 55 to 65 with stable hyperthyroidism. For independent validation, a separate cohort was made up of 18 hyperthyroidism patients plus 17 patients who later progressed from hyperthyroidism to ophthalmopathy. T-cell repertoires of thyroid tissue and blood were compared in over five hyperthyroidism patients. Following sample collection, hyperthyroidism patients were given methimazole at a starting dose of 30 mg daily, and ophthalmopathy patients were given high-dose intravenous methylprednisolone. For training and testing, the 100 or so patients in the discovery cohort were randomly divided in a 7:3 ratio. Overall results and qualifications from the work: In validation, the model predicted ophthalmopathy progression with less than 71% sensitivity and approximately 75% specificity; approximately 12 predicted patients were CT-confirmed with GO in a median of about 7.1 months. Most of the expanded thyroid clonotypes with a frequency above 0.001 were also detected in blood, and it was suggested that the thyroid immune response may be reflected by blood repertoires. The 13-signature model separated ophthalmopathy from stable hyperthyroidism with 85% to 90% sensitivity and approximately 83% specificity in cross-validation, and 80%/75% in the test set. No statistical method was used to set the sample size in advance, and the investigators knew which group each participant was assigned to.

As concerns this clonotype: Its antigen has not been determined. The junction differs from germline at one of its ends, possibly a read error.

TCR beta CDR3 regions were amplified from RNA transcripts for repertoire sequencing. HTBI primers and the Qiagen OneStep RT-PCR kit were used in a first-round RT-PCR, which was followed by a second-round multiplex PCR, size selection and purification. Libraries were sequenced paired-end with 100 bp reads on an Illumina HiSeq2000. The authors' analysis ran thus. Reads were processed with SOAPnuke, discarding reads with adapters, uncalled bases, mean Phred below 15, or no exact constant-primer or identifier match. COPE v1.2.5 was used to merge high-quality paired reads. Each unique nucleotide sequence was defined as a clonotype, and clonotypes were aligned to IMGT TRB V, D and J references with MiTCR v1.1. The analysis was limited to V-J combinations with a frequency above 0.0001, which together covered just over 98% of the repertoires. For each V-J combination, a TCR clonal expansion and chaos score was defined as F50 clonal expansion divided by the chaos observed in the TCRdist matrix. Welch's t-statistics and random forest were used to reduce features to about a dozen V-J combinations, which were fed into a naive Bayes classifier. The similarity between thyroid and blood repertoires was quantified using the Morisita-Horn index. Using fastp trimming at Q25 and MiXCR clonotype assembly, TCRdb reanalyzed the public sequencing data and kept in-frame beta chains. Merged by CDR3 protein, the rows form single entries marked with the most common genes and DNA. The V and J calls reflect TCRdb's pipeline rather than the authors' work. This sample gives nearly 400,000 distinct CDR3 sequences in total; around 18% of them show up just once. The ten largest make up 1.6% of the sample.

The CDR3, cysteine through phenylalanine, is 16 amino acids long. Only CDR3 DNA is held: 48 bases, read in frame from base 1. Sequences SGHAT (CDR1) and FQNNGV (CDR2) are obtained from the germline V gene. Ophthalmopathy patients were characterized by moderately to severely active disease, a Clinical Activity Score of at least 3, a NOSPECS grade of at least 4, and a disease duration under 3 months. Patients with other autoimmune diseases, uncontrolled infections, pregnancy or lactation were excluded from the study. Diagnosis was based on clinical symptoms, serum thyroxine, TRAb, thyroid ultrasound and orbital computed tomography. PBMCs were isolated from more than 8 ml of fresh peripheral blood by Ficoll-Paque density gradient centrifugation. Trizol reagent was used to extract the total RNA, and its quality was then checked on an Agilent 2100 Bioanalyzer.

The rearrangement combines TRBV11-2 with TRBJ2-2, and perhaps TRBD2 as D gene, on 7 matching bases. The sequenced sample was peripheral blood. This sequence originates from a woman between 18 and 29 years old with Graves' ophthalmopathy. Donor details come from another sample of the same person, matched by shared clones. The nucleotide sequence is TGTGCCAGCAGCTCAAGACGGGGGGCGAAAACCGGGGAGCTGTTTTTT. Its protein reads: CASSSRRGAKTGELFF.